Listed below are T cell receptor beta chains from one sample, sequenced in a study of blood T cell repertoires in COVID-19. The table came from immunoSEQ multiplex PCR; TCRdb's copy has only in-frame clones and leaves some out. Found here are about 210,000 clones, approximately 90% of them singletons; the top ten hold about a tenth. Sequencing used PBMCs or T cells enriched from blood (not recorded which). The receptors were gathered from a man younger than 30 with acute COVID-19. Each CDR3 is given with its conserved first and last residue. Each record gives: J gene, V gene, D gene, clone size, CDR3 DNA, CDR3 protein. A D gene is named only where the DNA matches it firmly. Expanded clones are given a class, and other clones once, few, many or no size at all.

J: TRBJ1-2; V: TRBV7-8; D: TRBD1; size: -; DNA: TGTGCCAGCAGCATGACAGGGGAACCTTCCTATGGCTACACCTTC; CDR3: CASSMTGEPSYGYTF
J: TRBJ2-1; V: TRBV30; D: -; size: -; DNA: TGTGCCTGGAGTTTTTTCGGGAGAGACAATGAGCAGTTCTTC; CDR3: CAWSFFGRDNEQFF
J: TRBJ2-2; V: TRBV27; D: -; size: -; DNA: TGTGCCAGCAGGTCCACCTCAAGAGGACTGAACACCGGGGAGCTGTTTTTT; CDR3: CASRSTSRGLNTGELFF
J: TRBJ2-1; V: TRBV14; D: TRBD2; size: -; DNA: TGTGCCAGCAGCTTCCCAGCGGGAGCTGCTGAGCAGTTCTTC; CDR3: CASSFPAGAAEQFF
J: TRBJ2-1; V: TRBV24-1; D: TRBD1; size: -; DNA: TGTGCCACCAGTGATAGGACAGGGGTCTCCTACAATGAGCAGTTCTTC; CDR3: CATSDRTGVSYNEQFF
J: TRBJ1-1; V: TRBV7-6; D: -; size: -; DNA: TGTGCCAGCAGCTCGTCCCCCAGGGGCCAGAACACTGAAGCTTTCTTT; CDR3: CASSSSPRGQNTEAFF
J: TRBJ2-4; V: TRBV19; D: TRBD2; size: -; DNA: TGTGCCAGTAGTATAGGGACTAGCAGCTACAAAAACATTCAGTACTTC; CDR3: CASSIGTSSYKNIQYF
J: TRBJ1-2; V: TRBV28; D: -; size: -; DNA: TGTGCCAGCACCATGGGACTTCTCAAAGGCGATGGCTACACCTTC; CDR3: CASTMGLLKGDGYTF
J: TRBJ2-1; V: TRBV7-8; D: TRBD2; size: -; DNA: TGTGCCAGCAGCTCACTGGGGGGGTATCACAATGAGCAGTTCTTC; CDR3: CASSSLGGYHNEQFF
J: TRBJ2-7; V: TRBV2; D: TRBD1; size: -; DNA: TGTGCCAGCAGCGGAACAGGGGTGGAACAGTACTTC; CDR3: CASSGTGVEQYF
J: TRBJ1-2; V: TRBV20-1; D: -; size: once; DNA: TGCAGTGCTGAGGAGAACTATGGCTACACCTTC; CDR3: CSAEENYGYTF
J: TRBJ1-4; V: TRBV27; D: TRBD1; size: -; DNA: TGTGCCAGCAGTCCCCACACAGGGGGCGAGGGATATGGAACTAATGAAAAACTGTTTTTT; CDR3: CASSPHTGGEGYGTNEKLFF
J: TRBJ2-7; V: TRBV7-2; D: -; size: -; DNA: TGTGCCAGCAGCCTAAGGACACCTCCTAACGAGCAGTACTTC; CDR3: CASSLRTPPNEQYF
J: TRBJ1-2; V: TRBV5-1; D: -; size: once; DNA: TGCGCCAGCAGCTTGGATTGGCTCTCGGGGGGCCCCAAGCATGATGGCTACACCTTC; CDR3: CASSLDWLSGGPKHDGYTF
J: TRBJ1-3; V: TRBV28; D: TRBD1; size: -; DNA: TGTGCCAGCAGTTTTTCGGACAGGGCTGGAAACACCATATATTTT; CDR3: CASSFSDRAGNTIYF
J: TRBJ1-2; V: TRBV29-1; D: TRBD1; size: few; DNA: TGCAGCGCCCAACAGGGGTTAAACTATGGCTACACCTTC; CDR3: CSAQQGLNYGYTF
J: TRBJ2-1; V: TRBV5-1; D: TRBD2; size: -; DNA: TGCGCCAGCAGCTACGAAGGACTAGCGGCGCATGAGCAGTTCTTC; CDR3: CASSYEGLAAHEQFF
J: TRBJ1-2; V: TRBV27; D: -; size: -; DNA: TGTGCCAGCAGTTTCACAGGGAACTATGGCTACACCTTC; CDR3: CASSFTGNYGYTF
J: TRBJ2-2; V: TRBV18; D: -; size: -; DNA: TGTGCCAGCTCACCACCGCGGGACACCGGGGAGCTGTTTTTT; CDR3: CASSPPRDTGELFF
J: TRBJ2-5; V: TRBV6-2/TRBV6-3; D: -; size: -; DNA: TGTGCCAGCAGTTACGCCACAGGGAAGGAGGAGACCCAGTACTTC; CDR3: CASSYATGKEETQYF
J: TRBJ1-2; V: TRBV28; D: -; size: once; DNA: TGTGCCAGCAGTTCCCCTACTAAATTCTATGGCTACACCTTC; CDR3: CASSSPTKFYGYTF
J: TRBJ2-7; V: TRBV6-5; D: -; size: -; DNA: TGTGCCAGCAGTCGGGACTCCCGAGGCACCTACGAGCAGTACTTC; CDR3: CASSRDSRGTYEQYF
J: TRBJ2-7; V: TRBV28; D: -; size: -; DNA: TGTGCCAGCAGTTTCTCGTCTGCCTACGAGCAGTACTTC; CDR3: CASSFSSAYEQYF
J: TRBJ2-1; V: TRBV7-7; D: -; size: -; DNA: TGTGCTAGCAGTTCTCCGGGACTGACTAATGAGCAGTTCTTC; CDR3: CASSSPGLTNEQFF
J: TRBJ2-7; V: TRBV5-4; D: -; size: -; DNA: TGTGCCAGCAGACAGACCCCCGGGAATAAGGGCCTCGAGCAGTACTTC; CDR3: CASRQTPGNKGLEQYF
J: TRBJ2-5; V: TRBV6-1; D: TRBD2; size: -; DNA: TGTGCCAGCAGTGACCTCGGGTCTAGCGGGAGAGAGACCCAGTACTTC; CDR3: CASSDLGSSGRETQYF
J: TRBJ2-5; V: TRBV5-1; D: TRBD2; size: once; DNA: TGCGCCAGCAGAAAGTCCCCTAGCGGAGAGACCCAGTACTTC; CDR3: CASRKSPSGETQYF
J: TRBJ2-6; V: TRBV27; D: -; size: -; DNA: TGTGCCAGCAGTTTAAGTGGGGGGACTGGGGCCAACGTCCTGACTTTC; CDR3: CASSLSGGTGANVLTF
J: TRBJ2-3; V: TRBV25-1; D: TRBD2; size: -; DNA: TGTGCCAGCAGCGCTAGCGGGAACTCAGATACGCAGTATTTT; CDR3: CASSASGNSDTQYF
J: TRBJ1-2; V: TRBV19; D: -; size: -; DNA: TGTGCCAGTAGTATCCCCACAGGGAACTATGGCTACACCTTC; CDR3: CASSIPTGNYGYTF
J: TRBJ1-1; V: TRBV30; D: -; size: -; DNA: TGTGCCGGCTCTACTTGGAGAGGGACTGAAGCTTTCTTT; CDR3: CAGSTWRGTEAFF
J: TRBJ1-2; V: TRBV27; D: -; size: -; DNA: TGTGCCAGCAGTTTATCGGCAGGCCCACTCGGCTACACCTTC; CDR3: CASSLSAGPLGYTF
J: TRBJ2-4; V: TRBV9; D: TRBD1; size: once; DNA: TGTGCCAGCAGCGTAGAACCCAGGGGGCGCGATGGCATTCAGTACTTC; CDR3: CASSVEPRGRDGIQYF
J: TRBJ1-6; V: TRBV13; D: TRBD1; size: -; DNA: TGTGCCAGCAGCTTCGGACAGGGGGCCCAGCCCCTCCACTTT; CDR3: CASSFGQGAQPLHF
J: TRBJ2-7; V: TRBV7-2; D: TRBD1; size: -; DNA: TGTGCCAGCAGCTTCGCCGGGACAGGAGACTTCCAGTACTTC; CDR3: CASSFAGTGDFQYF
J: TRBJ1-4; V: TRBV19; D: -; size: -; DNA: TGTGCCAGTAGTATTTTTTCGGACACCGATGAAAAACTGTTTTTT; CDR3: CASSIFSDTDEKLFF
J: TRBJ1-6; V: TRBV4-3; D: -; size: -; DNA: TGCGCCAGCAGCGTATACGGAGGAAGCTCCTATAATTCACCCCTCCACTTT; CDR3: CASSVYGGSSYNSPLHF
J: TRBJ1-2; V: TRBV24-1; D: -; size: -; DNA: TGTGCCACCAGTGAAACTGGACAGAACTATGGCTACACCTTC; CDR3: CATSETGQNYGYTF
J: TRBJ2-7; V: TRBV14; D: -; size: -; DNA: TGTGCCAGCAGCCAAGCAGGAGGCTACGAGCAGTACTTC; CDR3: CASSQAGGYEQYF
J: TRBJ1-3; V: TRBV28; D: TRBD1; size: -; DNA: TGTGCCAGCAGTTTTCAACAGGGGGCGGGAAACACCATATATTTT; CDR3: CASSFQQGAGNTIYF
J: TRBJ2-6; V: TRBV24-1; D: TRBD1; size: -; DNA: TGTGCCACCAGGCCGGGACAGGGGGCTGGGGCCAACGTCCTGACTTTC; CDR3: CATRPGQGAGANVLTF
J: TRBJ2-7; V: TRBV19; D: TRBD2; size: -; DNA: TGTGCCAGTAGTATGACTAGCGGGAGATTCGTGCAGTACTTC; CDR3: CASSMTSGRFVQYF
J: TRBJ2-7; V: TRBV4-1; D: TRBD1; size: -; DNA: TGCGCCAGCAGCCAGAGGGGGCCCAGGCAGGGGGACTACGAGCAGTACTTC; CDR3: CASSQRGPRQGDYEQYF
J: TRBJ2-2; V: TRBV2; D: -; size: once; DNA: TGTGCCAGCAGTGAAGGGACAGTCGGGGAGCTGTTTTTT; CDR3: CASSEGTVGELFF
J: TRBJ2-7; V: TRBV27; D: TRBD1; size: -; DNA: TGTGCCAGCAGTTTGGACAGGGAAAGGGAGCAGTACTTC; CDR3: CASSLDREREQYF
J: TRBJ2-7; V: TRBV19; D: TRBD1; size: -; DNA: TGTGCCAGTAGTATGGACAGGGGCACTCCAGACGAGCAGTACTTC; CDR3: CASSMDRGTPDEQYF
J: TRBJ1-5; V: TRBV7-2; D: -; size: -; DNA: TGTGCCAGCAGCTTAAGATCGCAGGCGGGTGGCAATCAGCCCCAGCATTTT; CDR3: CASSLRSQAGGNQPQHF